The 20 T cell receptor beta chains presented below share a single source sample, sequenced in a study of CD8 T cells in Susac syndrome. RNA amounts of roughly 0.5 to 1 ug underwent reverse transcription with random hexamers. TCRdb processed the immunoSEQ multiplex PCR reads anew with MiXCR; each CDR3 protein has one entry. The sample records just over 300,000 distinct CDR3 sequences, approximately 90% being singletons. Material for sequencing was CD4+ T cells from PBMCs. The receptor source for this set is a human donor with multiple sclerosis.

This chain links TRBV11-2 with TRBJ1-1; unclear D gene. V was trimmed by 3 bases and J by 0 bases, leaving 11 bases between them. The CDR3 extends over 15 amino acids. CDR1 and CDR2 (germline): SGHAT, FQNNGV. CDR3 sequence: CASSLRAALNTEAFF. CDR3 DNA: TGTGCCAGCAGCTTGAGGGCGGCCTTGAACACTGAAGCTTTCTTT.

The CDR3 DNA reads TGTGCCAGCAGCGTAGCAGCTCCGGGGACAGGCGACACTGAAGCTTTCTTT. Protein product: CASSVAAPGTGDTEAFF. J is TRBJ1-1 and V is TRBV9, with 8 bases matching TRBD1. This CDR3 is 17 amino acids long. V lost 0 bases to trimming and J lost 3 bases; unmatched junction nucleotides: 10. Germline V gene lookup returns CDR1 SGDLS and CDR2 YYNGEE.

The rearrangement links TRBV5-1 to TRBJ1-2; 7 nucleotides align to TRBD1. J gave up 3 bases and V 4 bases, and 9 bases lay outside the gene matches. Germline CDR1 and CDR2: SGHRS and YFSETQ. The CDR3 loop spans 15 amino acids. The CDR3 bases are TGCGCCAGCAGCCAGGGACAGAACGAGTACTATGGCTACACCTTC. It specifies CASSQGQNEYYGYTF. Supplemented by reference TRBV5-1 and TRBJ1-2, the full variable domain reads KAGVTQTPRYLIKTRGQQVTLSCSPISGHRSVSWYQQTPGQGLQFLFEYFSETQRNKGNFPGRFSGRQFSNSRSEMNVSTLELGDSALYLCASSQGQNEYYGYTFGSGTRLTVV.

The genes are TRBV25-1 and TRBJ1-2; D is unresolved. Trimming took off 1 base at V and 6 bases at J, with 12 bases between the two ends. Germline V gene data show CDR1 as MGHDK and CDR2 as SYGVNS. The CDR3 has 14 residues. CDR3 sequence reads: CASSEFGDSHGYTF. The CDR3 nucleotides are TGTGCCAGCAGTGAATTTGGAGACTCCCATGGCTACACCTTC.

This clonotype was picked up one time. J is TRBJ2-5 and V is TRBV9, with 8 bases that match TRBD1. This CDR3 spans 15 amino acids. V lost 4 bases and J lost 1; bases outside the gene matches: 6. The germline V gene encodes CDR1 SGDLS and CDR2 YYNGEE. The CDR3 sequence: CASSPDRGIQETQYF. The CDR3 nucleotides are TGTGCCAGCAGCCCCGACAGGGGCATCCAAGAGACCCAGTACTTC.

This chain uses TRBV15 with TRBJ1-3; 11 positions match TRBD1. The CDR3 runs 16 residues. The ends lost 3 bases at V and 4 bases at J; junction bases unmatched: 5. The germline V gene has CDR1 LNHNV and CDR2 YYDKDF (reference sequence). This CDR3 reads CATSRDRGLSGNTIYF. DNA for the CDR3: TGTGCCACCAGCAGGGACAGGGGGCTATCAGGAAACACCATATATTTT.

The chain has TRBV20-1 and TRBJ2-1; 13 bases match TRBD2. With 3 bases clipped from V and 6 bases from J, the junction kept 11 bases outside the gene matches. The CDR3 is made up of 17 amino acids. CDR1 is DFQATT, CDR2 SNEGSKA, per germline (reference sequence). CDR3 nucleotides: TGCAGTGCTAGGGGGGGGACTAGCGGGAAGAATATCAATGAGCAGTTCTTC. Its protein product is CSARGGTSGKNINEQFF.

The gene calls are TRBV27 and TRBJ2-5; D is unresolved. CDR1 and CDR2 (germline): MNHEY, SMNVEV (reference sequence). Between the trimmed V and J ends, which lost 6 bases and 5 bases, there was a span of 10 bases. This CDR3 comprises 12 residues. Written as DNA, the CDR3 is TGTGCCAGCAGCCCAGTGGGGGAGACCCAGTACTTC. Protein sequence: CASSPVGETQYF.

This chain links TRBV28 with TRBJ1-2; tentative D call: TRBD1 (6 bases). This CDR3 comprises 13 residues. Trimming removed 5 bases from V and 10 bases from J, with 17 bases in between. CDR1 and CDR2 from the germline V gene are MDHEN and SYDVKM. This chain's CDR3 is CASSLAGASDYTF. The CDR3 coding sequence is TGTGCCAGCAGTCTGGCGGGGGCTAGCGACTACACCTTC.

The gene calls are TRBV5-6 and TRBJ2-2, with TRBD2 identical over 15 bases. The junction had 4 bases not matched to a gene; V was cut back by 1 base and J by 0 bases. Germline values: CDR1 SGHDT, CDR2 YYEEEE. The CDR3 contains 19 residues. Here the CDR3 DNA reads TGTGCCAGCAGCTTGCGGGGGACTAGCGGGGGGTCGAACACCGGGGAGCTGTTTTTT. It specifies CASSLRGTSGGSNTGELFF.

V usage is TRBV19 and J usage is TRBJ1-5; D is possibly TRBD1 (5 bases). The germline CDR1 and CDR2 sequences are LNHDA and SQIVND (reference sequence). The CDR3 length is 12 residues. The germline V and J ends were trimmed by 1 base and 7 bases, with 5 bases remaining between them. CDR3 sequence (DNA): TGTGCCAGTAGTATAGCAGGGCAGCCCCAGCATTTT. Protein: CASSIAGQPQHF.

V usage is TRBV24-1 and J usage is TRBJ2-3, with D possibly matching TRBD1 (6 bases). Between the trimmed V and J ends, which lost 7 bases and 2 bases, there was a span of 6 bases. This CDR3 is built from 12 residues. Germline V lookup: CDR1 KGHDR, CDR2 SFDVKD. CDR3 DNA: TGTGCCACCAGGGGGGCCACAGATACGCAGTATTTT. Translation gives CATRGATDTQYF.

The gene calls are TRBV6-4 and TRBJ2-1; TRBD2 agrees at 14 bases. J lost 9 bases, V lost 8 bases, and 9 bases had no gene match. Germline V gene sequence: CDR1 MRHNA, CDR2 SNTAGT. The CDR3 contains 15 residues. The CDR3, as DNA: TGTGCCAGCGCACGACTAGCGGGGGGGCTTGGTGAGCAGTTCTTC. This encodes CASARLAGGLGEQFF.

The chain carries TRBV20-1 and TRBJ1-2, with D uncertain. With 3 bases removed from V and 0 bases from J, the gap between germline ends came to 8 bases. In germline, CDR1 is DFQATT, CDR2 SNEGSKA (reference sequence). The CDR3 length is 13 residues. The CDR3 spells CSASVAANYGYTF. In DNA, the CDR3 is TGCAGTGCTAGCGTGGCCGCTAACTATGGCTACACCTTC.

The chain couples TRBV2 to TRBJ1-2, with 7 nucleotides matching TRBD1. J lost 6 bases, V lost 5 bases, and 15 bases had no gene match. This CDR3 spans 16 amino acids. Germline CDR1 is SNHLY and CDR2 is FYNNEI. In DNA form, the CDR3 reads TGTGCCAGCAGTTCACGAAACAGGGGACATGTGGATGGCTACACCTTC. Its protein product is CASSSRNRGHVDGYTF.

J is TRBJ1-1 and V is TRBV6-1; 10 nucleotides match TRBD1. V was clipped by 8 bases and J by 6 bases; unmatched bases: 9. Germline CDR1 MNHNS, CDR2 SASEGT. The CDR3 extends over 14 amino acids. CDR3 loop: CASRRGDRGAEAFF. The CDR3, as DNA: TGTGCCAGCCGGAGGGGGGACAGGGGAGCTGAAGCTTTCTTT.

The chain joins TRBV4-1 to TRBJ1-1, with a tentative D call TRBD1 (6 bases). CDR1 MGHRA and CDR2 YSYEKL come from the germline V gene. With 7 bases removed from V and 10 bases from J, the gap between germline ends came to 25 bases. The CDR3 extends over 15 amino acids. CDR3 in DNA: TGCGCCAGCAACAACAATTACAGGGCTGGTGATAGAGCTTTCTTT. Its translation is CASNNNYRAGDRAFF.

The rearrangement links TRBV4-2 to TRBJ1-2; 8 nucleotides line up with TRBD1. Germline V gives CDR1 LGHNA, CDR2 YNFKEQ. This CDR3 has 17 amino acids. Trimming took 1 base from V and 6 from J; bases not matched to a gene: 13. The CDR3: CASSQVGARQGLDGYTF. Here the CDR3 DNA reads TGTGCCAGCAGCCAAGTTGGGGCCAGACAGGGGCTGGATGGCTACACCTTC.

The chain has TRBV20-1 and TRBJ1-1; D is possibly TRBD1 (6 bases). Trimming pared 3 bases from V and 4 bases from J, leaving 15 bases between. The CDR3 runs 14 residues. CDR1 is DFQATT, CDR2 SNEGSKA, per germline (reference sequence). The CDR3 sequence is CSASPRGLSTEAFF. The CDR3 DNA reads TGCAGTGCTAGTCCCCGGGGGCTGAGCACTGAAGCTTTCTTT.

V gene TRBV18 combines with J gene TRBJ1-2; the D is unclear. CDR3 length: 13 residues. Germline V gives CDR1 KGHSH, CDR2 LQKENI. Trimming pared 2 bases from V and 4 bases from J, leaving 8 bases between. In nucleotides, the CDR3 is TGTGCCAGCTCACCAACGACGGTCTATGGCTACACCTTC. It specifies CASSPTTVYGYTF.